This T cell receptor (beta chain) was found in a study of CD8 T cells in ankylosing spondylitis. Study-level results: A motif in TCR beta, a set of fewer than ten highly homologous variants, appeared characteristic of ankylosing spondylitis blood.

This clonotype was observed many times. Its antigen is as yet unknown. This CDR3 contains 15 residues. Germline values: CDR1 SGHRS, CDR2 YFSETQ. V dropped 0 bases and J dropped 10; count of bases not matched to a gene: 9. TCRdb re-analysed the 5' RACE reads in MiXCR, keeping a single row per CDR3 protein. The sample carries a few hundred thousand distinct CDR3 sequences, approximately 12% recorded once. V is TRBV5-1 and J is TRBJ1-5; 8 nucleotides align to TRBD1. The TCR was taken from a male donor with ankylosing spondylitis. Sequencing was done on a sample of blood, either unsorted or a sorted T cell fraction (not recorded which). This CDR3 reads CASSLGQGLGDPQHF. The CDR3 nucleotides read TGCGCCAGCAGCTTGGGACAGGGGCTAGGGGATCCCCAGCATTTT.